The 17 T cell receptor beta chains reported below all come from one sample, sequenced in a study of cytomegalovirus exposure and HLA in healthy donors (dated by TCRdb to 2016 to 2017). The library relied on the immunoSEQ multiplex PCR assay. A mixture of 60 forward primers for TCR Vbeta segments and 13 reverse primers for TCR Jbeta segments was used in the multiplex PCR. TCRdb carries this immuneACCESS record with in-frame sequences only. Its versions omit some clonotypes, under half of them owing to an unresolved V gene in the studies checked, with the rest unexplained. Counted in this sample were fewer than 250,000 clones; 65% to 75% of them appeared once. Together, the top ten hold more than 4.5% of the sample. Sample: PBMCs. These receptors were collected from a man aged 25 to 40 in good health and CMV-seropositive.

The sample holds a few counts of this clone. The gene calls are TRBV5-4 and TRBJ1-2; possible D gene TRBD1, 5 bases. Germline loops: CDR1 SGHNT, CDR2 YYREEE (reference sequence). V lost 4 bases to trimming and J lost 4 bases, with 11 bases between them. This CDR3 has 13 amino acids. CDR3 in DNA: TGTGCCAGCAGCCCTGACAGTTCCTATGGCTACACCTTC. Its protein product is CASSPDSSYGYTF.

This clone was recorded once. This chain uses TRBV7-6 with TRBJ1-5, with 12 positions matching TRBD1. CDR3 length: 15 residues. The junction had 7 bases not matched to a gene; V was cut back by 7 bases and J by 6 bases. CDR1 and CDR2 (germline): SGHVS, FNYEAQ. CDR3 in amino acids: CASTPGQGAGQPQHF. The CDR3 nucleotides read TGTGCCAGCACCCCGGGACAGGGGGCGGGTCAGCCCCAGCATTTT.

The CDR3 DNA follows: TGTGCCAGCAGCCCCCGGGAAGGCTTTAGCAATCAGCCCCAGCATTTT. It translates to CASSPREGFSNQPQHF. The gene calls are TRBV7-8 and TRBJ1-5, with unresolved D. V lost 5 bases to trimming and J lost 0 bases, with 14 bases between them. Germline loops: CDR1 SGHVS, CDR2 FQNEAQ. CDR3 length equals 16 residues.

This clone was observed once. V is TRBV9 and J is TRBJ2-1; weak D call: TRBD1 (6 bases). The ends were cut back, 2 bases at V and 8 bases at J, with 17 bases in the middle. The germline V gene encodes CDR1 SGDLS and CDR2 YYNGEE. The CDR3 is 15 amino acids. CDR3 sequence: CASSVATGKGDEQFF. The CDR3 coding sequence is TGTGCCAGCAGCGTCGCGACAGGAAAGGGGGATGAGCAGTTCTTC.

This chain connects TRBV5-1 to TRBJ1-1; TRBD1 agrees at 9 bases. Trimming at V came to 3 bases and at J to 4 bases, leaving 4 bases not matched to a gene. The CDR3 sequence is 14 residues long. Germline V gene data show CDR1 as SGHRS and CDR2 as YFSETQ. CDR3 sequence (DNA): TGCGCCAGCAGCTCTGAGACAGGGGGCACTGAAGCTTTCTTT. Translating gives CASSSETGGTEAFF. The full variable domain, in which reference TRBV5-1 and TRBJ1-1 provide the parts outside the CDR3, is KAGVTQTPRYLIKTRGQQVTLSCSPISGHRSVSWYQQTPGQGLQFLFEYFSETQRNKGNFPGRFSGRQFSNSRSEMNVSTLELGDSALYLCASSSETGGTEAFFGQGTRLTVV.

The rearrangement uses TRBV7-2 and TRBJ2-5; TRBD1 agrees at 10 bases. CDR3 size: 15 residues. V lost 5 bases and J lost 5; bases outside the gene matches: 8. CDR1 is SGHTA, CDR2 FQGNSA, per germline. DNA for the CDR3: TGTGCCAGCAGCCTCACCGGGACAGGGGTCGAGACCCAGTACTTC. Its translation is CASSLTGTGVETQYF. Looking up the rest from reference TRBV7-2 and TRBJ2-5 gives the full variable domain: GAGVSQSPSNKVTEKGKDVELRCDPISGHTALYWYRQSLGQGLEFLIYFQGNSAPDKSGLPSDRFSAERTGGSVSTLTIQRTQQEDSAVYLCASSLTGTGVETQYFGPGTRLLVL.

The rearrangement uses TRBV5-4 and TRBJ1-3; tentative D call: TRBD1 (6 bases). With 5 bases removed from V and 4 bases from J, the gap between germline ends came to 16 bases. The CDR3 length is 15 residues. Germline assignment: CDR1 SGHNT and CDR2 YYREEE (reference sequence). The CDR3 region has the DNA TGTGCCAGCAGTTGGAACAGGGCCCCAGGAAACACCATATATTTT. It codes for CASSWNRAPGNTIYF.

The chain combines TRBV5-1 with TRBJ1-1; D possibly corresponds to TRBD1 (6 bases). Germline V gene data show CDR1 as SGHRS and CDR2 as YFSETQ. The V gene lost 1 base and the J gene lost 10 bases, with 23 bases spanning the gap. The CDR3 is made up of 16 amino acids. CDR3 protein: CASSLNGGERGNRAFF. Here the CDR3 DNA reads TGCGCCAGCAGCTTGAATGGTGGGGAGAGGGGGAACAGAGCTTTCTTT.

V usage is TRBV6-6 and J usage is TRBJ2-4; 9 nucleotides agree with TRBD1. J lost 9 bases, V lost 5 bases, and 5 bases had no gene match. The CDR3 length is 13 residues. CDR1 is MNHNY, CDR2 SVGAGI, per germline (reference sequence). In nucleotides, the CDR3 is TGTGCCAGCAGTCCGACAGGGGGGAGCATTCAGTACTTC. Amino acids: CASSPTGGSIQYF.

V gene TRBV6-5 combines with J gene TRBJ2-6; 7 bases fit TRBD1. This CDR3 comprises 14 residues. After removal of 8 bases from V and 0 bases from J, the junction contained 1 base not matched to a gene. Per germline, CDR1 MNHEY and CDR2 SVGAGI. CDR3 in amino acids: CASQGDSGANVLTF. The DNA of the CDR3 is TGTGCCAGCCAGGGGGACTCTGGGGCCAACGTCCTGACTTTC.

The gene calls are TRBV19 and TRBJ1-5, with D unclear. This CDR3 is built from 14 residues. Trimming stripped 8 bases from V and 0 bases from J, with 11 bases between. Germline V gives CDR1 LNHDA, CDR2 SQIVND (reference sequence). For the CDR3, the DNA is TGTGCCAGTCGGACGGACTATAGCAATCAGCCCCAGCATTTT. It specifies CASRTDYSNQPQHF.

This clone was found once. V gene TRBV5-4 combines with J gene TRBJ2-7; 12 bases are shared with TRBD1. The CDR3 totals 13 residues. Germline trimming cut 9 bases from V and 5 bases from J; bases unmatched to any gene: 6. Germline assignment: CDR1 SGHNT and CDR2 YYREEE (reference sequence). The DNA of the CDR3 is TGTGCCACGGGGACAGGGGGCTTTAACGAGCAGTACTTC. It translates to CATGTGGFNEQYF. Using reference TRBV5-4 and TRBJ2-7 for the parts outside the CDR3, the full variable domain is ETGVTQSPTHLIKTRGQQVTLRCSSQSGHNTVSWYQQALGQGPQFIFQYYREEENGRGNFPPRFSGLQFPNYSSELNVNALELDDSALYLCATGTGGFNEQYFGPGTRLTVT.

This clone has only a few counts. The CDR3 is CASGLPLPGQPQTYTEAFF. CDR3 bases: TGTGCTAGTGGTTTGCCACTCCCGGGACAGCCCCAAACGTACACTGAAGCTTTCTTT. This rearrangement joins TRBV12-5 to TRBJ1-1, with 7 bases lining up with TRBD1. The germline V gene has CDR1 LGHNT and CDR2 FRNRAP. V was clipped by 2 bases and J by 3 bases; unmatched bases: 18. This CDR3 is built from 19 residues.

V usage is TRBV6-1 and J usage is TRBJ2-1; 7 nucleotides align to TRBD1. Looked up from germline, CDR1 is MNHNS and CDR2 is SASEGT. V shed 3 bases, J shed 0 bases, and the junction held 11 bases outside the gene matches. The CDR3 is 18 amino acids. CDR3 sequence: CASSEKTPGQYSYNEQFF. DNA for the CDR3: TGTGCCAGCAGTGAGAAAACCCCGGGACAGTACTCCTACAATGAGCAGTTCTTC.

The chain has TRBV30 and TRBJ2-5; 11 bases agree with TRBD2. Losses at the gene ends were 0 bases for V and 4 bases for J; bases not matched to a gene: 4. Germline V CDR1 and CDR2: GTSNPN, SVGIG (reference sequence). CDR3 length: 15 amino acids. Here the CDR3 DNA reads TGTGCCTGGAGTGTAATAGCGGGGGGGCCAGAGACCCAGTACTTC. This sequence encodes CAWSVIAGGPETQYF. The entire variable domain, with the rest obtained from reference TRBV30 and TRBJ2-5, is as follows: SQTIHQWPATLVQPVGSPLSLECTVEGTSNPNLYWYRQAAGRGLQLLFYSVGIGQISSEVPQNLSASRPQDRQFILSSKKLLLSDSGFYLCAWSVIAGGPETQYFGPGTRLLVL.

The CDR3 is CASTLGHPPSAEAFF. DNA for the CDR3: TGTGCCAGCACCCTGGGACACCCACCCTCAGCTGAAGCTTTCTTT. The V gene is TRBV9, the J gene TRBJ1-1, with a tentative D call TRBD1 (6 bases). The germline V gene encodes CDR1 SGDLS and CDR2 YYNGEE. V lost 6 bases and J 6 bases, leaving 21 bases between the germline ends. The CDR3 has 15 amino acids.

This chain uses TRBV6-5 with TRBJ2-7; 7 bases map to TRBD1. The trim removed 6 bases at V and 2 bases at J, leaving 10 bases unmatched. This CDR3 has 15 residues. Germline V gene lookup returns CDR1 MNHEY and CDR2 SVGAGI. CDR3 sequence: CASSAARGSPYEQYF. CDR3 in DNA: TGTGCCAGCAGCGCCGCCAGGGGGTCTCCCTACGAGCAGTACTTC.